These T cell receptor beta chains were read from a single sample in a study of T-cell memory formation after mild COVID-19. TCRdb re-derived calls from the 5' RACE reads in MiXCR, one entry per CDR3 protein. The table records about 350,000 distinct CDR3 sequences, roughly 13% of them present only once. Source material: PBMCs or a T cell subset sorted from them (not recorded which). These receptors came from a man aged 18 to 29 who had mild COVID-19 (a few samples of this study predate the infection). Cell type and time point are not known. Both conserved end residues are part of each CDR3. The order of the fields is J gene, V gene, D gene, clone size, CDR3 DNA, CDR3 protein. D genes are given only for firm matches. Only part of the rows carry a size: once, few, many, or a class if the clone is expanded.

>TRBJ2-3|TRBV27|TRBD1|NA
TGTGCCAGCAGTCGGGGACAGGGACGGTCAGATACGCAGTATTTT
CASSRGQGRSDTQYF
>TRBJ2-7|TRBV7-8|NA|NA
TGTGCCAGCAGCTTAGTATACGGCGAGCAGTACTTC
CASSLVYGEQYF
>TRBJ2-5|TRBV7-2|NA|NA
TGTGCCAGCAGCTTAGCCTGGGGTTCACAAGAGACCCAGTACTTC
CASSLAWGSQETQYF
>TRBJ2-1|TRBV12-3/TRBV12-4|TRBD1|NA
TGTGCCAGCAGTCGGACAGGGGCCTACAATGAGCAGTTCTTC
CASSRTGAYNEQFF
>TRBJ2-3|TRBV20-1|NA|NA
TGCAGTGCTAGAGAGCATGGTCGCACAGATACGCAGTATTTT
CSAREHGRTDTQYF
>TRBJ1-2|TRBV7-2|NA|few
TGTGCCAGCAGCATAGCCATGGGGGGCTACACCTTC
CASSIAMGGYTF
>TRBJ1-5|TRBV9|NA|NA
TGTGCCAGCAGCGTAGATGCAGGGAATCAGCCCCAGCATTTT
CASSVDAGNQPQHF
>TRBJ2-5|TRBV27|NA|many
TGTGCCAGCAGTTTAGGGTTCGGGGAGACCCAGTACTTC
CASSLGFGETQYF
>TRBJ2-2|TRBV7-2|NA|NA
TGTGCCAGCAGCCACAGGTCGGTCAGCCCGAACACCGGGGAGCTGTTTTTT
CASSHRSVSPNTGELFF
>TRBJ2-3|TRBV7-2|TRBD2|NA
TGTGCCAGCAGCCCCAGGGTCGGCGGGGGGGGGTACACAGATACGCAGTATTTT
CASSPRVGGGGYTDTQYF
>TRBJ1-6|TRBV7-2|NA|few
TGTGCCAGCAGCCCTTGGGCGGGTACCGATTCACCCCTCCACTTT
CASSPWAGTDSPLHF
>TRBJ1-2|TRBV5-4|NA|NA
TGTGCCAGCAGCTTGGCCACGGTCCACAATGACTATGGCTACACCTTC
CASSLATVHNDYGYTF
>TRBJ1-2|TRBV6-5|TRBD1|NA
TGTGCCAGCAGTTACTCCAGAGGGACAGGACCCTATGGCTACACCTTC
CASSYSRGTGPYGYTF
>TRBJ1-1|TRBV20-1|NA|few
TGCAGTGCTAGCCCACCGGGGAACACTGAAGCTTTCTTT
CSASPPGNTEAFF
>TRBJ2-3|TRBV15|NA|few
TGTGCCACCAGCAGAGATCGGCACACACAGGGACCCACAGATACGCAGTATTTT
CATSRDRHTQGPTDTQYF
>TRBJ1-3|TRBV18|NA|many
TGTGCCAGCTCACCAACGGGATTTGGAAACACCATATATTTT
CASSPTGFGNTIYF
>TRBJ1-2|TRBV18|TRBD1|NA
TGTGCCAGCTCACCTGGACAGGGGGCGCAAGGGGCCTATGGCTACACCTTC
CASSPGQGAQGAYGYTF
>TRBJ2-3|TRBV7-9|NA|many
TGTGCCAGCAGCTTAGCGTACGGTAGGGACTCAGATACGCAGTATTTT
CASSLAYGRDSDTQYF
>TRBJ1-1|TRBV29-1|TRBD1|NA
TGCAGCGTTGAAGCAGGGGGACGATACACTGAAGCTTTCTTT
CSVEAGGRYTEAFF
>TRBJ2-3|TRBV7-2|TRBD2|many
TGTGCCAGCAGCCCCACGGCGGGGGGGCCGGTAGATACGCAGTATTTT
CASSPTAGGPVDTQYF
>TRBJ2-3|TRBV7-2|NA|once
TGTGCCAGCAGCCCGAGGAGGGGGGCCACAGATACGCAGTATTTT
CASSPRRGATDTQYF
>TRBJ2-1|TRBV2|TRBD2|many
TGTGCCAGCTCCGTTGGGACTAGCGTCTACAATGAGCAGTTCTTC
CASSVGTSVYNEQFF
>TRBJ1-5|TRBV29-1|TRBD1|few
TGCAGCGTTGACGACAGGGTCAATCAGCCCCAGCATTTT
CSVDDRVNQPQHF
>TRBJ2-1|TRBV5-1|NA|few
TGCGCCAGCAGCTTGATTGCGGGCCATGAGCAGTTCTTC
CASSLIAGHEQFF
>TRBJ2-7|TRBV6-5|NA|NA
TGTGCCAGCAGTTACGGCGCAGCTTACTACGAGCAGTACTTC
CASSYGAAYYEQYF
>TRBJ2-3|TRBV3-1|TRBD2|few
TGTGCCAGCAGCCCCAGGACTAGCCCGAATACGCAGTATTTT
CASSPRTSPNTQYF
>TRBJ2-5|TRBV20-1|TRBD1|NA
TGCAGTGGCAGTCAACCGGGACAGATGCTTCAAGAGACCCAGTACTTC
CSGSQPGQMLQETQYF
>TRBJ2-3|TRBV7-9|NA|NA
TGTGCCAGCAGCTTAGAGCACACAGATACGCAGTATTTT
CASSLEHTDTQYF
>TRBJ1-5|TRBV29-1|NA|NA
TGCAGCGTTGGTGGGGGAGTAGGGCAGCCCCAGCATTTT
CSVGGGVGQPQHF
>TRBJ2-1|TRBV7-6|NA|NA
TGTGCCAGCGCATCACTAAGCAATGCCAGGGGCTGGTTCTTC
CASASLSNARGWFF